This section outlines one T cell receptor beta chain sequence together with its context. Its antigen is still unknown. This entry comes from a study of OX40 agonist ivuxolimab in advanced cancers. Study context: Among those treated, three patients had partial responses, one with hepatocellular carcinoma and two with cutaneous melanoma.

The CDR3 extends over 14 amino acids. The germline V and J ends were trimmed by 5 bases and 3 bases, with 14 bases remaining between them. Germline V CDR1 and CDR2: SEHNR, FQNEAQ (reference sequence). Study results and limitations: Averaging showed that CD8+ T cells had more expanded clones than CD4+ did.

Method: immunoSEQ multiplex PCR; TCRdb's copy keeps in-frame clones and lacks some. The data show about 100,000 clones, about 92% seen once. The sample in question was CD4+ or CD8+ T cells sorted from blood, obtained in a trial of the OX40 agonist ivuxolimab. The rearrangement uses TRBV7-9 and TRBJ2-7; D possibly corresponds to TRBD2 (7 bases). The clonotype was recovered from an adult with an advanced solid tumor such as melanoma, head and neck, liver or kidney cancer. This chain's CDR3 is CASSLGGGIYEQYF. CDR3 coding DNA: TGTGCCAGCAGCCTAGGGGGGGGGATCTACGAGCAGTACTTC.